This entry lists 4 T cell receptor beta chains sequenced from one sample in a study of identical twins. TCRdb reprocessed the 5' RACE reads via MiXCR and lists one record per CDR3 protein. Here the sample spans under 300,000 distinct CDR3 sequences, roughly 13% being singletons. The sample was memory (CD45RO+) T cells sorted from blood. These receptors were taken from a woman between 18 and 29 years old in good health.

The chain joins TRBV6-4 to TRBJ2-3; 8 bases agree with TRBD1. V gave up 6 bases and J gave up 1 base; unmatched junction bases: 3. Germline loops: CDR1 MRHNA, CDR2 SNTAGT. CDR3 length: 14 residues. For the CDR3, the DNA is TGTGCCAGCAGCGGACAGGGAGGCACAGATACGCAGTATTTT. Protein product: CASSGQGGTDTQYF.

CDR3 region: CATATAKNQPQHF. In DNA, the CDR3 is TGCGCCACCGCGACAGCGAAAAATCAGCCCCAGCATTTT. The chain couples TRBV10-2 to TRBJ1-5, with a possible D match to TRBD1 (5 bases). The CDR3 extends over 13 amino acids. Germline V CDR1 and CDR2: WSHSY, SAAADI. Trimming took 10 bases from V and 4 from J, leaving 14 bases between them.

This sequence joins TRBV12-3 or TRBV12-4 and TRBJ2-1; 9 bases match TRBD1. Trimming at V came to 3 bases and at J to 7 bases, leaving 10 bases not matched to a gene. The CDR3 covers 16 residues. In DNA form, the CDR3 reads TGTGCCAGCAGTTTTGGAGGACAGGGGATTGGGAATGAGCAGTTCTTC. Translated, it gives CASSFGGQGIGNEQFF.

This rearrangement joins TRBV11-2 to TRBJ2-1; no reliable D call. Trimming stripped 4 bases from V and 9 bases from J, with 10 bases between. The CDR3 contains 12 residues. CDR1 and CDR2 (germline): SGHAT, FQNNGV. CDR3 DNA sequence: TGTGCCAGCAGCTCGCTAGGAACTGAGCAGTTCTTC. This sequence encodes CASSSLGTEQFF.